The 10 T cell receptor beta chains below all came from one sample that was sequenced in a study of T-cell memory formation after mild COVID-19 (dated by TCRdb to about 2021). The library was prepared using 5' RACE. Instrument on record: Illumina NovaSeq 6000. TCRdb reanalyzed the raw reads on its own, using fastp at Q25 for trimming and MiXCR for clone calling, and kept in-frame beta chains. When rows share a CDR3 protein, they turn into one entry using the most common DNA and genes. This sample is represented by hundreds of thousands of distinct CDR3 sequences; about a fifth of them were singletons. Under 15% of the sample rests with the top ten. Sequencing input: PBMCs or a T cell subset sorted from them (not recorded which). The origin of the receptors is an adult woman who had mild COVID-19 (a few samples of this study predate the infection). The sample titles of this study are shuffled in the database, so cell type and time point are left out; the donor was told from shared clones.

This clonotype showed up just a few times. The rearrangement links TRBV30 to TRBJ1-1; D call uncertain. The germline CDR1 and CDR2 sequences are GTSNPN and SVGIG (reference sequence). The CDR3 spans 13 residues. Trimming stripped 5 bases from V and 1 base from J, with 11 bases between. The CDR3 DNA reads TGTGCCTGGTCACCTGGTGGGAACACTGAAGCTTTCTTT. Its protein product is CAWSPGGNTEAFF.

This clonotype was seen ten or more times. The chain uses TRBV5-1 and TRBJ1-1; no clear D. This CDR3 region has 16 residues. Germline CDR1 and CDR2: SGHRS and YFSETQ. Trimming took off 1 base at V and 1 base at J, with 14 bases between the two ends. The CDR3 bases are TGCGCCAGCAGCTTGAAGGGAGTCTGGGGGAACACTGAAGCTTTCTTT. Protein product: CASSLKGVWGNTEAFF.

In this sample, this clonotype turned up a few times. This sequence joins TRBV7-3 and TRBJ2-2; TRBD1 matches 8 bases. Germline V gene lookup returns CDR1 SGHTA and CDR2 FQGTGA. V gave up 5 bases and J gave up 3 bases; unmatched junction bases: 2. CDR3 length equals 14 residues. Here the CDR3 DNA reads TGTGCCAGCAGCGTGACAGGGGACACCGGGGAGCTGTTTTTT. This translates into CASSVTGDTGELFF. Looking up the rest from reference TRBV7-3 and TRBJ2-2 gives the full variable domain: GAGVSQTPSNKVTEKGKYVELRCDPISGHTALYWYRQSLGQGPEFLIYFQGTGAADDSGLPNDRFFAVRPEGSVSTLKIQRTERGDSAVYLCASSVTGDTGELFFGEGSRLTVL.

The table lists this clonotype with a few counts. V gene TRBV13 combines with J gene TRBJ2-1; a possible D gene is TRBD2 (7 bases). Germline-derived CDR1 and CDR2 are PRHDT and FYEKMQ (reference sequence). V was trimmed by 3 bases and J by 8 bases, leaving 17 bases between them. The CDR3 runs to 15 residues. The CDR3 DNA sequence: TGTGCCAGCAGCTTCGTGGGGGGGCCAGGCGATGAGCAGTTCTTC. Protein: CASSFVGGPGDEQFF.

The V call is TRBV11-2, the J call TRBJ1-6, with 7 positions matching TRBD1. The CDR3 length is 16 residues. Germline CDR1 is SGHAT and CDR2 is FQNNGV. With V trimmed by 5 bases and J by 4 bases, 8 bases remained unmatched. CDR3 region: CASSALEGQYNSPLHF. Written as DNA, the CDR3 is TGTGCCAGCAGCGCCCTAGAGGGACAGTATAATTCACCCCTCCACTTT.

This clonotype was seen only a few times. V and J are TRBV7-2 and TRBJ1-1, with 7 bases that match TRBD1. This CDR3 contains 15 residues. V dropped 3 bases and J dropped 1; count of bases not matched to a gene: 5. Looked up from germline, CDR1 is SGHTA and CDR2 is FQGNSA. The CDR3 loop reads CASSFYRGKNTEAFF. The CDR3 nucleotides read TGTGCCAGCAGCTTCTACAGGGGTAAGAACACTGAAGCTTTCTTT.

This clonotype was observed a handful of times. This chain links TRBV9 with TRBJ1-1; D gene ambiguous. CDR1 and CDR2 from the germline V gene are SGDLS and YYNGEE. CDR3 length: 14 residues. The V end was cut by 0 bases, the J end by 1 base, with 7 bases between. Here the CDR3 reads CASSVDGKNTEAFF. In nucleotides, the CDR3 is TGTGCCAGCAGCGTAGACGGGAAGAACACTGAAGCTTTCTTT. The variable domain in full, with the rest retrieved from reference TRBV9 and TRBJ1-1, is DSGVTQTPKHLITATGQRVTLRCSPRSGDLSVYWYQQSLDQGLQFLIQYYNGEERAKGNILERFSAQQFPDLHSELNLSSLELGDSALYFCASSVDGKNTEAFFGQGTRLTVV.

The chain joins TRBV6-2 or TRBV6-3 to TRBJ1-6, with D hard to call. V was shortened by 6 bases and J by 13 bases, with 10 bases between the two germline ends. From germline, CDR1 is MNHEY and CDR2 SVGEGT. The CDR3 totals 11 residues. CDR3 nucleotides: TGTGCCAGCAGCGGCCCGGCGCCCCTCCACTTT. It encodes CASSGPAPLHF.

This clonotype has just a few counts. The J gene is TRBJ2-5, the V gene TRBV25-1, with D hard to call. V lost 6 bases and J lost 1, with 9 bases in between. Germline CDR1 is MGHDK and CDR2 is SYGVNS. The length of the CDR3 is 13 residues. CDR3 loop: CASRKGPQETQYF. The CDR3 region has the DNA TGTGCCAGCAGGAAAGGTCCCCAAGAGACCCAGTACTTC. The whole variable domain, remainder taken from reference TRBV25-1 and TRBJ2-5, is EADIYQTPRYLVIGTGKKITLECSQTMGHDKMYWYQQDPGMELHLIHYSYGVNSTEKGDLSSESTVSRIRTEHFPLTLESARPSHTSQYLCASRKGPQETQYFGPGTRLLVL.

This chain joins TRBV10-3 and TRBJ2-1, with D unresolved. Germline loops: CDR1 ENHRY, CDR2 SYGVKD. The CDR3 totals 16 residues. The ends were cut back, 2 bases at V and 0 bases at J, with 11 bases in the middle. The CDR3 reads CAISESSSSSYNEQFF. For the CDR3, the DNA is TGTGCCATCAGTGAGAGTAGCAGCAGCTCCTACAATGAGCAGTTCTTC.